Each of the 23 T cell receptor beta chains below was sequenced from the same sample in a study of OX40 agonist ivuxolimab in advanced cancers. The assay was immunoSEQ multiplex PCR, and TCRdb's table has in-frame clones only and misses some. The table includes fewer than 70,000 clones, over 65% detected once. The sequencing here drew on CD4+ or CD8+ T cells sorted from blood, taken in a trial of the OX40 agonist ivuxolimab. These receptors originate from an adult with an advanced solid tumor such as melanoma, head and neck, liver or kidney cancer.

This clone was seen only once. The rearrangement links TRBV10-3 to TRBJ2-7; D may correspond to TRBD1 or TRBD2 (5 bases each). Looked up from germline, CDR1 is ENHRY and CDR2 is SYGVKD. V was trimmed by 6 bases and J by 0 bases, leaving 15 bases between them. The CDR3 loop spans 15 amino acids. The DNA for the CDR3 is TGTGCCATCAGCGGTCGGGCAGGGAGCTCCTACGAGCAGTACTTC. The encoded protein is CAISGRAGSSYEQYF.

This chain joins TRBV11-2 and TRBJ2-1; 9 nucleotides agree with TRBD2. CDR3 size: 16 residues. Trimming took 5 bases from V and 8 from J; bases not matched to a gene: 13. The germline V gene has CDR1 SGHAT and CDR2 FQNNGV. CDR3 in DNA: TGTGCCAGCAGCCAAGCCCTGGCGGGAGGGCCATATGAGCAGTTCTTC. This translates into CASSQALAGGPYEQFF. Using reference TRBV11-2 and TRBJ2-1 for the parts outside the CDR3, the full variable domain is EAGVAQSPRYKIIEKRQSVAFWCNPISGHATLYWYQQILGQGPKLLIQFQNNGVVDDSQLPKDRFSAERLKGVDSTLKIQPAKLEDSAVYLCASSQALAGGPYEQFFGPGTRLTVL.

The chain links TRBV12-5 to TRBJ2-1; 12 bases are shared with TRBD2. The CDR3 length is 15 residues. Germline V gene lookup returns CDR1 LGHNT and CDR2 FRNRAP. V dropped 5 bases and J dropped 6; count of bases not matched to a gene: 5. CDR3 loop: CASGPRLAGANEQFF. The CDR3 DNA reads TGTGCTAGTGGTCCCCGACTAGCGGGGGCCAATGAGCAGTTCTTC.

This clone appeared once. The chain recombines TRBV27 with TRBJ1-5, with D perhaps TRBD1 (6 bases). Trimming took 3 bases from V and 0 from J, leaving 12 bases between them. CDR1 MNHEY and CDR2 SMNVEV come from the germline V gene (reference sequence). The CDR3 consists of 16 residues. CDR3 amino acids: CASSFGGGYSNQPQHF. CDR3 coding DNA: TGTGCCAGCAGTTTTGGAGGGGGTTATAGCAATCAGCCCCAGCATTTT.

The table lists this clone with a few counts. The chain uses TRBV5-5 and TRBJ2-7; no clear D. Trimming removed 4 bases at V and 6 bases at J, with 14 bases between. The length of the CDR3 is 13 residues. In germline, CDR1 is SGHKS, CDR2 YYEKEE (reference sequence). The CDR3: CASSTSFVGEQYF. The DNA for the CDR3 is TGTGCCAGCAGCACATCCTTCGTGGGCGAGCAGTACTTC.

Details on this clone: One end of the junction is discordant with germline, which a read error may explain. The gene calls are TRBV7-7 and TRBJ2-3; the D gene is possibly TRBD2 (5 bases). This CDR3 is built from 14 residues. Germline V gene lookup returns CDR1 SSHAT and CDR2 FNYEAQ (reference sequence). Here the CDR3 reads CASSLASRLDTQYF. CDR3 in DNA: TGTGCTAGCAGCTTAGCGTCGAGGTTAGATACGCAGTATTTT. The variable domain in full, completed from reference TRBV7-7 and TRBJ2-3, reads GAGVSQSPRYKVTKRGQDVTLRCDPISSHATLYWYQQALGQGPEFLTYFNYEAQPDKSGLPSDRFSAERPEGSISTLTIQRTEQRDSAMYRCASSLASRLDTQYFGPGTRLTVL.

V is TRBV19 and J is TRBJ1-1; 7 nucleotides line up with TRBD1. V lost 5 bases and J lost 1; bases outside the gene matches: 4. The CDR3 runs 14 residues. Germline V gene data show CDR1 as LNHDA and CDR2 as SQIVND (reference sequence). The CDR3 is CASSPRQGNTEAFF. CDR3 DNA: TGTGCCAGTAGTCCGCGACAGGGGAACACTGAAGCTTTCTTT.

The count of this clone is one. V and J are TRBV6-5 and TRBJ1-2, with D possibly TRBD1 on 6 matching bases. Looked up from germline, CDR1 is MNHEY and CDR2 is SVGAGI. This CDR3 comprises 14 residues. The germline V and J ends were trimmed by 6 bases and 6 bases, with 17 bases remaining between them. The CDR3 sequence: CASSLRQDWHGYTF. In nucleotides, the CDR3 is TGTGCCAGCAGCCTTAGACAGGACTGGCATGGCTACACCTTC.

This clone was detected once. CDR3 region: CAWSVWGNQPQHF. CDR3 coding DNA: TGTGCCTGGAGTGTATGGGGGAATCAGCCCCAGCATTTT. The rearrangement uses TRBV30 and TRBJ1-5, with D possibly being TRBD1 (5 bases). The V gene lost 0 bases and the J gene lost 4 bases, with 7 bases spanning the gap. The CDR3 is 13 residues long. CDR1 GTSNPN and CDR2 SVGIG come from the germline V gene (reference sequence).

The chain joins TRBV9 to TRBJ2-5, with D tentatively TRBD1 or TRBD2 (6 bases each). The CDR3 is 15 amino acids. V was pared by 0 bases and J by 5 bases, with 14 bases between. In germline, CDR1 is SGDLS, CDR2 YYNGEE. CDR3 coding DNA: TGTGCCAGCAGCGTAGCTGGGGGGCGCGGGGAGACCCAGTACTTC. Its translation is CASSVAGGRGETQYF.

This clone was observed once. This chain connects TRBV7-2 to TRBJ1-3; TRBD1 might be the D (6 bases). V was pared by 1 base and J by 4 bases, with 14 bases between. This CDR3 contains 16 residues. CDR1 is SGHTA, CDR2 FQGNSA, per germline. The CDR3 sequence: CASSLVPGGRGNTIYF. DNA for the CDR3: TGTGCCAGCAGCTTAGTGCCGGGGGGCCGCGGAAACACCATATATTTT.

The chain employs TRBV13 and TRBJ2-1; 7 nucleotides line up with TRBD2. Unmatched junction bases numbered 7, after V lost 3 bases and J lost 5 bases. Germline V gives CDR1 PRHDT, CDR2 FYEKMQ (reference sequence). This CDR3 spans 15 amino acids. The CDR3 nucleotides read TGTGCCAGCAGCTTCCCCGGGACTACTAACAATGAGCAGTTCTTC. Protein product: CASSFPGTTNNEQFF.

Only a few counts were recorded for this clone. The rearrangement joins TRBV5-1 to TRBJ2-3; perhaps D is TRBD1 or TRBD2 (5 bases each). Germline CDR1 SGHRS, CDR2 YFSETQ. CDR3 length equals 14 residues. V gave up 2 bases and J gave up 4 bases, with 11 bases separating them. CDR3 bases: TGCGCCAGCAGCTTTGGGGCGGGCGCAGATACGCAGTATTTT. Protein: CASSFGAGADTQYF.

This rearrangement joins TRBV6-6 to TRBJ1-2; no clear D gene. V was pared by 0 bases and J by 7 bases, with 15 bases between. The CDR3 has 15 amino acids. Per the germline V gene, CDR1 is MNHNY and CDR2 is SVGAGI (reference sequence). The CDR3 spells CASSYSNSPTRGYTF. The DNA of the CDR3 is TGTGCCAGCAGTTACTCGAACAGCCCCACACGTGGCTACACCTTC.

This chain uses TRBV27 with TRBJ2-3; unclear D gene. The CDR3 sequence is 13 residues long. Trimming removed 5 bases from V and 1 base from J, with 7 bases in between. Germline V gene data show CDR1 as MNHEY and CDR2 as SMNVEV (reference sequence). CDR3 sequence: CASSIWGTDTQYF. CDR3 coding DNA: TGTGCCAGCAGTATCTGGGGCACAGATACGCAGTATTTT.

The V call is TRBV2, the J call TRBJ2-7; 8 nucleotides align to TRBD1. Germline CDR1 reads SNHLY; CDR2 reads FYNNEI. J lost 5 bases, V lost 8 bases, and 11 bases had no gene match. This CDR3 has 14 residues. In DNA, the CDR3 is TGTGCCAGCGGGGGGCAGGGGGCTCAGAACGAGCAGTACTTC. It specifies CASGGQGAQNEQYF.

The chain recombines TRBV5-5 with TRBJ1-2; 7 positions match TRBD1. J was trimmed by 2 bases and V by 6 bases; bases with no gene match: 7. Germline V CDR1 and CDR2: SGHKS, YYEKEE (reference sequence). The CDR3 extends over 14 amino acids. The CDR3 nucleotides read TGTGCCAGCAAATCGACAGGGCGCAACTATGGCTACACCTTC. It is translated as CASKSTGRNYGYTF.

The CDR3 DNA reads TGTGCCTGGAGTGGGACAGGGGCTATCAATGAGCAGTTCTTC. It specifies CAWSGTGAINEQFF. The chain uses TRBV30 and TRBJ2-1; TRBD1 matches 9 bases. CDR3 size: 14 residues. Germline V gene lookup returns CDR1 GTSNPN and CDR2 SVGIG (reference sequence). Unmatched junction bases numbered 4, after V lost 1 base and J lost 6 bases. Using reference TRBV30 and TRBJ2-1 for the parts outside the CDR3, the full variable domain is SQTIHQWPATLVQPVGSPLSLECTVEGTSNPNLYWYRQAAGRGLQLLFYSVGIGQISSEVPQNLSASRPQDRQFILSSKKLLLSDSGFYLCAWSGTGAINEQFFGPGTRLTVL.

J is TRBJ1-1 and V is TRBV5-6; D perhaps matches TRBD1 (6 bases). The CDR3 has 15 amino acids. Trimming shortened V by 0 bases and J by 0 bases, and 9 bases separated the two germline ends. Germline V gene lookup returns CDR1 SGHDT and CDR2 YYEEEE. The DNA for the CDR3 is TGTGCCAGCAGCTTGGTCGGGGGCATGAACACTGAAGCTTTCTTT. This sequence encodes CASSLVGGMNTEAFF.

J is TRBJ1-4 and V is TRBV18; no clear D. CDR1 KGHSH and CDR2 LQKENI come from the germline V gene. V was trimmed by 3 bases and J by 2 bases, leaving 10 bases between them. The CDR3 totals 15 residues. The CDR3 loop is CASSPDSPTNEKLFF. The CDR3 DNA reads TGTGCCAGCTCACCCGACTCACCGACTAATGAAAAACTGTTTTTT.

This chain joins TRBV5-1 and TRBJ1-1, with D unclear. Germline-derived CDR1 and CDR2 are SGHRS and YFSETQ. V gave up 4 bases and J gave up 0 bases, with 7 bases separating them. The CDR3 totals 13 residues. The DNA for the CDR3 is TGCGCCAGCAGCCCGCGGGTGAACACTGAAGCTTTCTTT. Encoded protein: CASSPRVNTEAFF.

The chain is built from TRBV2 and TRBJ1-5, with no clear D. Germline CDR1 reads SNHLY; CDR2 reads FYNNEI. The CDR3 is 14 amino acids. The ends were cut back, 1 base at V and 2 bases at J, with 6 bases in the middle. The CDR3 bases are TGTGCCAGCAGTGAAGGCAAGGGCAATCAGCCCCAGCATTTT. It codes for CASSEGKGNQPQHF.

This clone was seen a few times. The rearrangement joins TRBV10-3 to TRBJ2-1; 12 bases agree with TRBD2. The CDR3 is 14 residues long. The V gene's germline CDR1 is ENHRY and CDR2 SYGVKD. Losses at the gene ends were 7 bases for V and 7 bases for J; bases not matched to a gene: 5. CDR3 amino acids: CAIKGLAGWNEQFF. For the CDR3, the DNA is TGTGCCATCAAAGGACTAGCGGGATGGAATGAGCAGTTCTTC.